The 14 T cell receptor beta chains reported below all come from one sample, sequenced in a study of T cell responses to AZD1222 COVID-19 vaccine. TCRdb's table, derived via immunoSEQ multiplex PCR, lists solely in-frame clones and lacks some. Of roughly 130,000 clones in the sample, roughly 85% are singletons; the top ten hold under 20%. Sequenced material: peripheral blood, taken on day 0 of MenACWY control vaccination. Source of these receptors: an adult in good health.

This sequence joins TRBV30 and TRBJ1-1, with D unclear. V lost 2 bases to trimming and J lost 3 bases, with 10 bases between them. This CDR3 comprises 13 residues. Germline values: CDR1 GTSNPN, CDR2 SVGIG (reference sequence). CDR3 amino acids: CAWSPMTHTEAFF. CDR3 nucleotides: TGTGCCTGGAGTCCAATGACTCACACTGAAGCTTTCTTT.

This chain joins TRBV7-9 and TRBJ2-3, with a possible D match to TRBD2 (6 bases). V lost 5 bases and J 2 bases, leaving 17 bases between the germline ends. Germline V gene data show CDR1 as SEHNR and CDR2 as FQNEAQ (reference sequence). CDR3 length equals 16 residues. For the CDR3, the DNA is TGTGCCAGCAGCCGCCTCTGGCGGGGTGACACAGATACGCAGTATTTT. It translates to CASSRLWRGDTDTQYF.

The J gene is TRBJ1-4, the V gene TRBV28, with a tentative D call TRBD1 (5 bases). This CDR3 region has 15 residues. Germline V lookup: CDR1 MDHEN, CDR2 SYDVKM. V lost 5 bases to trimming and J lost 6 bases, with 16 bases between them. This CDR3 is CASSRRGVLDEKLFF. CDR3 DNA: TGTGCCAGCAGTAGGAGAGGGGTACTGGATGAAAAACTGTTTTTT.

The chain couples TRBV12-5 to TRBJ1-1; 7 nucleotides agree with TRBD1. The CDR3 runs 13 residues. V gave up 6 bases and J gave up 5 bases; unmatched junction bases: 6. Germline V gene sequence: CDR1 LGHNT, CDR2 FRNRAP. CDR3 region: CASGMTGRTEAFF. CDR3 DNA: TGTGCTAGTGGCATGACAGGGCGGACTGAAGCTTTCTTT.

CDR3 sequence reads: CASSFQGLSNQPQHF. The DNA of the CDR3 is TGTGCCAGCAGTTTTCAGGGTCTTAGCAATCAGCCCCAGCATTTT. The J gene is TRBJ1-5, the V gene TRBV28; possible D gene TRBD1, 5 bases. Trimming took 3 bases from V and 0 from J, leaving 9 bases between them. This CDR3 spans 15 amino acids. Germline V gives CDR1 MDHEN, CDR2 SYDVKM.

The chain carries TRBV4-1 and TRBJ2-5; the match to TRBD1 covers 9 bases. V lost 4 bases and J lost 0; bases outside the gene matches: 3. Germline lookup yields CDR1 MGHRA and CDR2 YSYEKL. The CDR3 loop spans 15 amino acids. The CDR3, as DNA: TGCGCCAGCAGCCCGACAGGGGGTAACCAAGAGACCCAGTACTTC. Protein: CASSPTGGNQETQYF.

This sequence joins TRBV27 and TRBJ2-1; D uncertain. CDR1 is MNHEY, CDR2 SMNVEV, per germline (reference sequence). V shed 0 bases and J shed 2 bases, with 8 bases lying between them. The CDR3 loop spans 15 amino acids. CDR3 protein: CASSLSAGPYNEQFF. CDR3 nucleotide sequence: TGTGCCAGCAGTTTATCGGCAGGTCCCTACAATGAGCAGTTCTTC.

A few counts support this clone. The genes are TRBV6-5 and TRBJ2-7; no definite D call. Deletions cut 6 bases from V and 3 bases from J, with 18 bases between. Per the germline V gene, CDR1 is MNHEY and CDR2 is SVGAGI. This CDR3 region has 15 residues. The CDR3 here is CASSDAYRVLYEQYF. As DNA, the CDR3 is TGTGCCAGCAGCGACGCCTACAGAGTACTCTACGAGCAGTACTTC.

This rearrangement joins TRBV5-1 to TRBJ2-7; D unclear. The CDR3 extends over 14 amino acids. Germline V CDR1 and CDR2: SGHRS, YFSETQ. The germline V and J ends were trimmed by 0 bases and 1 base, with 8 bases remaining between them. DNA of the CDR3: TGCGCCAGCAGCTTGGCCCCCCTATCCTACGAGCAGTACTTC. This codes for CASSLAPLSYEQYF.

The rearrangement links TRBV28 to TRBJ2-1; weak D call: TRBD2 (5 bases). The CDR3 is made up of 14 amino acids. With 6 bases removed from V and 8 bases from J, the gap between germline ends came to 17 bases. Germline CDR1 MDHEN, CDR2 SYDVKM. For the CDR3, the DNA is TGTGCCAGCAGCCGCCGTACACTAGGAGATGAGCAGTTCTTC. Residues: CASSRRTLGDEQFF.

This rearrangement joins TRBV13 to TRBJ1-3; unclear D gene. Trimming took off 5 bases at V and 4 bases at J, with 6 bases between the two ends. Looked up from germline, CDR1 is PRHDT and CDR2 is FYEKMQ (reference sequence). The CDR3 runs to 12 residues. The CDR3 DNA reads TGTGCCAGCAGCCACAGAGGAAACACCATATATTTT. This sequence encodes CASSHRGNTIYF.

With regard to this clone: The junction departs from the called germline gene at one end, perhaps through a read error. This chain uses TRBV15 with TRBJ1-2; D remains ambiguous. Germline lookup yields CDR1 LNHNV and CDR2 YYDKDF (reference sequence). CDR3 length: 11 residues. For the CDR3, the DNA is TGTGCCACCAGCAGAGACCAGGCCGTAAACTTC. Translating gives CATSRDQAVNF.

The chain has TRBV27 and TRBJ2-2; 8 positions match TRBD2. CDR1 and CDR2 from the germline V gene are MNHEY and SMNVEV (reference sequence). The CDR3 has 15 residues. Trimming took 6 bases from V and 0 from J; bases not matched to a gene: 3. Here the CDR3 reads CASSKAGANTGELFF. CDR3 bases: TGTGCCAGCAGCAAAGCGGGAGCGAACACCGGGGAGCTGTTTTTT.

The sample holds one count of this clone. The chain combines TRBV27 with TRBJ1-1, with 8 bases matching TRBD1. The ends lost 3 bases at V and 1 base at J; junction bases unmatched: 1. The CDR3 runs to 14 residues. Germline V gene sequence: CDR1 MNHEY, CDR2 SMNVEV (reference sequence). CDR3: CASSFGQGNTEAFF. CDR3 in DNA: TGTGCCAGCAGTTTCGGACAGGGGAACACTGAAGCTTTCTTT.